The next 23 T cell receptor beta chains were all read from a single sample in a study of T cell repertoires in cytomegalovirus infection. What these receptors recognize is not known. TCRdb redid the calling of the reads with MiXCR, one entry per CDR3 protein. This table holds some 940,000 distinct CDR3 sequences, 30% to 40% found once. Sequenced here: cultured CD8+ T cells from PBMCs, sampled from culture after CMV antigen stimulation. The receptors were sampled from a human donor in good health (CMV status not recorded). Some clones in this sample may be carry-over from other donors' samples.

The rearrangement uses TRBV5-1 and TRBJ2-7; D gene uncertain. The CDR3 is 14 residues long. Germline V lookup: CDR1 SGHRS, CDR2 YFSETQ. With 4 bases removed from V and 5 bases from J, the gap between germline ends came to 16 bases. The CDR3 DNA reads as TGCGCCAGCAGCCCTCGCACGATGGTGGACGAGCAGTACTTC. This gives the protein CASSPRTMVDEQYF.

The J gene is TRBJ2-7, the V gene TRBV11-2; D may be TRBD1 (6 bases). The CDR3 has 15 amino acids. Per germline, CDR1 SGHAT and CDR2 FQNNGV. Deletions cut 1 base from V and 5 bases from J, with 15 bases between. DNA for the CDR3: TGTGCCAGCAGCTTAGGTTGGGGGCGCGACCACGAGCAGTACGTC. This sequence encodes CASSLGWGRDHEQYV.

This clonotype was counted between two and nine times. CDR3 coding DNA: TGTGCCAGCAGTTACTCAACAGGCAGCGGTGGGGGCTACACCTTC. This sequence encodes CASSYSTGSGGGYTF. The rearrangement uses TRBV6-5 and TRBJ1-2, with D perhaps matching TRBD1 (5 bases). Trimming stripped 0 bases from V and 8 bases from J, with 16 bases between. Germline CDR1 reads MNHEY; CDR2 reads SVGAGI. This CDR3 contains 15 residues.

This clonotype was counted only a few times. The chain links TRBV5-6 to TRBJ1-5, with no clear D. The V gene's germline CDR1 is SGHDT and CDR2 YYEEEE. The V end was cut by 2 bases, the J end by 9 bases, with 12 bases between. The CDR3 length is 13 residues. The CDR3 reads CASSLGRSGPQHF. CDR3 bases: TGTGCCAGCAGCTTAGGGCGGTCCGGGCCCCAGCATTTT.

The chain couples TRBV12-3 or TRBV12-4 to TRBJ2-7; TRBD1 agrees at 7 bases. This CDR3 is 15 amino acids long. V was clipped by 5 bases and J by 4 bases; unmatched bases: 11. The CDR3 DNA reads TGTGCCAGCAGTCTTCCGGGACAGAGTCTTTACGAGCAGTACTTC. Its translation is CASSLPGQSLYEQYF.

This clonotype has a handful of counts. This chain joins TRBV27 and TRBJ2-1, with 10 bases identical to TRBD2. The CDR3 contains 18 residues. CDR1 and CDR2 from the germline V gene are MNHEY and SMNVEV (reference sequence). V was clipped by 5 bases and J by 6 bases; unmatched bases: 16. The CDR3: CASSPPKRGGLFSNEQFF. In nucleotides, the CDR3 is TGTGCCAGCAGTCCCCCGAAGCGGGGGGGCCTTTTTAGCAATGAGCAGTTCTTC.

With respect to this clonotype: At one boundary the junction diverges from the germline segment, which might be a read error. The chain couples TRBV6-1 to TRBJ1-5, with a tentative D call TRBD1 (6 bases). The V gene's germline CDR1 is MNHNS and CDR2 SASEGT. The CDR3 contains 19 residues. The CDR3 DNA sequence: TGTGCCTGCAGTGATGGTGGTATCTACAGGGCATATAGCAATCAGCCCCAGCATTTT. As protein: CACSDGGIYRAYSNQPQHF.

A few counts support this clonotype. This chain uses TRBV7-9 with TRBJ2-5; 15 bases align to TRBD2. This CDR3 has 12 residues. In germline, CDR1 is SEHNR, CDR2 FQNEAQ (reference sequence). V trimming: 5 bases; J trimming: 11 bases; junction bases outside the gene matches: 0. The CDR3 DNA sequence: TGTGCCAGCAGCGGACTAGCGGGGGGGCAGTACTTC. This sequence encodes CASSGLAGGQYF.

V usage is TRBV6-5 and J usage is TRBJ2-2; 12 bases align to TRBD1. The CDR3 has 15 residues. Germline CDR1 reads MNHEY; CDR2 reads SVGAGI. The V gene end was trimmed by 7 bases and the J gene end by 4 bases; junction bases not matched to a gene: 4. Here the CDR3 reads CASTPGQGATGELFF. The CDR3 coding sequence is TGTGCCAGCACTCCGGGACAGGGGGCCACCGGGGAGCTGTTTTTT.

The sample holds many counts of this clonotype. The chain uses TRBV7-8 and TRBJ1-1; D possibly corresponds to TRBD1 (6 bases). V was trimmed by 2 bases and J by 5 bases, leaving 15 bases between them. Germline V gene data show CDR1 as SGHVS and CDR2 as FQNEAQ. The CDR3 covers 15 residues. The CDR3 sequence is CASSLYGAGETEAFF. CDR3 DNA sequence: TGTGCCAGCAGCTTATACGGGGCAGGGGAGACTGAAGCTTTCTTT.

This clonotype occurred a few times. At one of its ends the junction is not consistent with the germline gene, which may arise from a read error. The rearrangement joins TRBV11-3 to TRBJ2-1; the D gene is possibly TRBD1 (6 bases). The CDR3 contains 16 residues. Germline V gene data show CDR1 as SGHNT and CDR2 as YENEEA. CDR3 loop: CASSLEGDNLYNEQFF. The CDR3 DNA sequence: TGTGCCAGCAGCCTAGAAGGGGACAACCTTTACAATGAGCAGTTCTTC.

Many counts were recorded for this clonotype. V usage is TRBV7-2 and J usage is TRBJ2-3, with 7 bases fitting TRBD2. Germline V gives CDR1 SGHTA, CDR2 FQGNSA. The CDR3 runs to 18 residues. Germline trimming cut 5 bases from V and 5 bases from J; bases unmatched to any gene: 19. Here the CDR3 reads CASSVRTPGLPRGDTQYF. CDR3 sequence (DNA): TGTGCCAGCAGCGTTCGGACCCCGGGACTACCACGGGGAGATACGCAGTATTTT.

This clonotype turned up a few times. The chain has TRBV19 and TRBJ1-2; 8 bases line up with TRBD1. The CDR3 runs 16 residues. Germline V gene lookup returns CDR1 LNHDA and CDR2 SQIVND (reference sequence). The junction had 13 bases not matched to a gene; V was cut back by 7 bases and J by 3 bases. The CDR3 nucleotides are TGTGCCAGTACCGACCCCCAGGGGGCTTGGGACTATGGCTACACCTTC. Translation: CASTDPQGAWDYGYTF.

This rearrangement joins TRBV20-1 to TRBJ2-3; possibly TRBD1 or TRBD2 for D (5 bases each). The CDR3 length is 13 residues. Trimming removed 6 bases from V and 3 bases from J, with 13 bases in between. The germline V gene encodes CDR1 DFQATT and CDR2 SNEGSKA (reference sequence). CDR3 amino acids: CSARKRGTDTQYF. The DNA of the CDR3 is TGCAGTGCCCGAAAGAGGGGAACAGATACGCAGTATTTT.

This clonotype was found a few times. The V call is TRBV12-3 or TRBV12-4, the J call TRBJ2-3; TRBD2 is a possible D gene (7 bases). The CDR3 covers 18 residues. V lost 3 bases, J lost 0 bases, and 19 bases lay in between. CDR3 in DNA: TGTGCCAGCAGTTTTCGGGGGGCGGTTTACACTAGCACAGATACGCAGTATTTT. It specifies CASSFRGAVYTSTDTQYF.

The rearrangement joins TRBV12-3 or TRBV12-4 to TRBJ2-1; D is possibly TRBD1 or TRBD2 (6 bases each). The CDR3 has 17 amino acids. V gave up 6 bases and J gave up 0 bases, with 18 bases separating them. The CDR3, as DNA: TGTGCCAGCAGCCTTTGGCGGGACACCAGCTCCTACAATGAGCAGTTCTTC. This encodes CASSLWRDTSSYNEQFF.

A single count supports this clonotype. The chain carries TRBV5-6 and TRBJ1-4; 9 bases fit TRBD1. There are 15 residues in the CDR3. V was clipped by 0 bases and J by 6 bases; unmatched bases: 3. CDR1 and CDR2 (germline): SGHDT, YYEEEE. CDR3: CASSLVWTGDEKLFF. In nucleotides, the CDR3 is TGTGCCAGCAGCTTGGTGTGGACAGGGGATGAAAAACTGTTTTTT.

The V gene is TRBV7-9, the J gene TRBJ1-2; no firm D call. CDR3 length: 13 residues. The V end was cut by 2 bases, the J end by 6 bases, with 10 bases between. Looked up from germline, CDR1 is SEHNR and CDR2 is FQNEAQ (reference sequence). The CDR3 region has the DNA TGTGCCAGCAGCTTAACGGAACCAAATGGCTACACCTTC. Translation gives CASSLTEPNGYTF.

The V call is TRBV29-1, the J call TRBJ1-1; D not resolved. In germline, CDR1 is SQVTM, CDR2 ANQGSEA. This CDR3 comprises 11 residues. V was trimmed by 3 bases and J by 1 base, leaving 3 bases between them. Written as DNA, the CDR3 is TGCAGCGTTGACGAGAACACTGAAGCTTTCTTT. Translated: CSVDENTEAFF.

To note about this clonotype: A junction end diverges from the germline sequence, so it may reflect a read error. The chain carries TRBV7-9 and TRBJ2-5, with 7 bases aligning to TRBD1. The germline V gene has CDR1 SEHNR and CDR2 FQNEAQ (reference sequence). The CDR3 totals 13 residues. The CDR3 loop is CVSSLGTEETQYF. CDR3 bases: TGTGTCAGCAGCCTTGGGACAGAAGAGACCCAGTACTTC. Full variable domain (rest looked up from reference TRBV7-9 and TRBJ2-5): DTGVSQNPRHKITKRGQNVTFRCDPISEHNRLYWYRQTLGQGPEFLTYFQNEAQLEKSRLLSDRFSAERPKGSFSTLEIQRTEQGDSAMYLCVSSLGTEETQYFGPGTRLLVL.

The chain combines TRBV4-1 with TRBJ2-3; possible D gene TRBD2, 6 bases. The length of the CDR3 is 14 residues. The V gene lost 4 bases and the J gene lost 5 bases, with 13 bases spanning the gap. Germline CDR1 and CDR2: MGHRA and YSYEKL. The CDR3 sequence: CASSRDFLEDTQYF. CDR3 nucleotide sequence: TGCGCCAGCAGCCGGGACTTCCTAGAAGATACGCAGTATTTT.

The J gene is TRBJ1-2, the V gene TRBV4-2, with D perhaps matching TRBD1 (5 bases). V lost 1 base to trimming and J lost 13 bases, with 19 bases between them. This CDR3 is built from 14 residues. Germline V gene lookup returns CDR1 LGHNA and CDR2 YNFKEQ. The CDR3 nucleotides are TGTGCCAGCAGCCAAGGACGGGACGCATATGGGGTCACCTTC. Protein: CASSQGRDAYGVTF.

This clonotype was counted a few times. CDR3 region: CASSARANNEKLFF. CDR3 bases: TGTGCCAGCAGCGCCCGGGCCAATAATGAAAAACTGTTTTTT. V usage is TRBV7-2 and J usage is TRBJ1-4, with unresolved D. The CDR3 covers 14 residues. Trimming stripped 5 bases from V and 4 bases from J, with 11 bases between. Germline loops: CDR1 SGHTA, CDR2 FQGNSA.